This T cell receptor (beta chain) is from a study of cytomegalovirus exposure and HLA in healthy donors. 13 Jbeta primers and 60 Vbeta primers were used for the PCR. Generated by immunoSEQ multiplex PCR, the TCRdb table keeps only in-frame clones and is missing some. Here the sample spans approximately 120,000 clones, less than 70% being singletons. Trimming cost V 3 bases and J 0 bases, with 15 bases left between them. This CDR3 contains 16 residues. Germline CDR1 reads SGHNT; CDR2 reads YYREEE (reference sequence). This TCR derives from a woman between 65 and 79 years old in good health and CMV-seropositive. The sequencing sample was made of PBMCs. This chain joins TRBV5-4 and TRBJ1-1; D not certain. CDR3 bases: TGTGCCAGCAGCTCGGTGGGGAGAGCCATGAACACTGAAGCTTTCTTT. Its protein is CASSSVGRAMNTEAFF.